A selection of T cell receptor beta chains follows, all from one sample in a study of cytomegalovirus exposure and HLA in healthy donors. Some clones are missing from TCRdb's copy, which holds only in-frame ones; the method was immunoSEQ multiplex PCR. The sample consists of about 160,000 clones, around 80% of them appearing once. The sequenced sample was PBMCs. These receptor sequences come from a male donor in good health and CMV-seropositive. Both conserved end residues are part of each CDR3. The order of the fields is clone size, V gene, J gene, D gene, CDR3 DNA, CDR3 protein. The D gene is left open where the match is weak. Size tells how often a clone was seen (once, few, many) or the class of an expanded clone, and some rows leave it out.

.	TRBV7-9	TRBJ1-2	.	TGTGCCAGCAGACATCGCAGGGCCATGAACTATGGCTACACCTTC	CASRHRRAMNYGYTF
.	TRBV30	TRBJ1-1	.	TGTGCCTGGAGTGTCTCCCCTGAAGCTTTCTTT	CAWSVSPEAFF
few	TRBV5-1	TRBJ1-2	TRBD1	TGCGCCAGCAGCTTGGGACAGGGGGCAGGTGGCTACACCTTC	CASSLGQGAGGYTF
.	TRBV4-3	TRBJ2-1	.	TGCGCCAGCAGCCAAGATGGGAGGACCGCAGGAAATGAGCAGTTCTTC	CASSQDGRTAGNEQFF
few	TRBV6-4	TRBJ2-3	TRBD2	TGTGCCAGCAGTGAACTAGCGGGAGAGGCAGATACGCAGTATTTT	CASSELAGEADTQYF
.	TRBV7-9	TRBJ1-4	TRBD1	TGTGCCAGCAGCCTCCGACAGGGGGTGGCTAGGGGTGAAAAACTGTTTTTT	CASSLRQGVARGEKLFF
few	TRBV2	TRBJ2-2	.	TGTGCCAGCAGGGGGCTCGCGAACACCGGGGAGCTGTTTTTT	CASRGLANTGELFF
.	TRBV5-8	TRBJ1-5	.	TGTGCCAGCAGCTTTAACAGGGATAGCAATCAGCCCCAGCATTTT	CASSFNRDSNQPQHF
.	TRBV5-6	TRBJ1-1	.	TGTGCCAGCAGCTTGTGGCAGATGAACGCTGAAGCTTTCTTT	CASSLWQMNAEAFF
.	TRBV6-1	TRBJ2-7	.	TGTGCCAGCATTAACAGGGACGAGCAGTACTTC	CASINRDEQYF
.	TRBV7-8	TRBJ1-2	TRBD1	TGTGCCAGCAGCCTGTACGACAGGGCAGGAGGCTCTGGCTACACCTTC	CASSLYDRAGGSGYTF
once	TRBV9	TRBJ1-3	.	TGTGCCAGCGCTAGGGGGTCAGGAAACACCATATATTTT	CASARGSGNTIYF
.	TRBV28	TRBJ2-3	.	TGTGCCAGCACTACCGGGGGTAGGGGTACGCAGTATTTT	CASTTGGRGTQYF
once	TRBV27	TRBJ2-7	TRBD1	TGTGCCAGCAGCAAGACCGTTCCTGACAGGGGGTCGGTTTACGAGCAGTACTTC	CASSKTVPDRGSVYEQYF
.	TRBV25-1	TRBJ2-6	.	TGTGCCAGCAATCTTGGCGGGGCCAACGTCCTGACTTTC	CASNLGGANVLTF
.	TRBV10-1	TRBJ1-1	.	TGCGCCAGCAGTGTCCGGGAAAACACTGAAGCTTTCTTT	CASSVRENTEAFF
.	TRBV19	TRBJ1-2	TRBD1	TGTGCCAGTAGTTTCCGGGACAGGGGGCAGGTTGGCTACACCTTC	CASSFRDRGQVGYTF
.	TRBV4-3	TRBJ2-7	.	TGCGCCAGCAGCCAAGACCTCCACACTACTAGCAGCTCCTACGAGCAGTACTTC	CASSQDLHTTSSSYEQYF
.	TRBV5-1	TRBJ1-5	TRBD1	TGCGCCAGCAGCTTGGGACAGGGGAACGGCCAGCCCCAGCATTTT	CASSLGQGNGQPQHF
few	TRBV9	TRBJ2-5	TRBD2	TGTGCCAGCAGCGACCCGGGACTAGCGGGAGCGGAGACCCAGTACTTC	CASSDPGLAGAETQYF
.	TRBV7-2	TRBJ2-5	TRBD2	TGTGCCAGCAGCTTGGGCAGAGCGGACGGGGGGGAGACCCAGTACTTC	CASSLGRADGGETQYF
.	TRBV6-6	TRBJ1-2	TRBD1	TGTGCCAGCAGTTACAAGGGGGCCAACTATGGCTACACCTTC	CASSYKGANYGYTF
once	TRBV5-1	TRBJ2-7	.	TGCGCCAGCAGCTTGGGGGCGGGGGCCACCTACGAGCAGTACTTC	CASSLGAGATYEQYF
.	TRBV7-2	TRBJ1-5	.	TGTGCCAGCAGCACTTATAATCAGCCCCAGCATTTT	CASSTYNQPQHF
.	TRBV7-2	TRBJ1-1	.	TGTGCCAGCAGCTTAGGGGGGAGCGGGGACACTGAAGCTTTCTTT	CASSLGGSGDTEAFF
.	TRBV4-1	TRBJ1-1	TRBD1	TGCGCCAGCAGCCAAGACTCGACAGGGAAGAACACTGAAGCTTTCTTT	CASSQDSTGKNTEAFF
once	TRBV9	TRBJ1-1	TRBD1	TGTGCCAGCAGCCCCTTGGACAGGGGGAACACTGAAGCTTTCTTT	CASSPLDRGNTEAFF
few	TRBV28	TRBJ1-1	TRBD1	TGTGCCAGCAGCTCCCCGGGACAGGGACAGAACACTGAAGCTTTCTTT	CASSSPGQGQNTEAFF
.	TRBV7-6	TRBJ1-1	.	TGTGCCAGCAGCCGTCCACAGGGCCCCAACACTGAAGCTTTCTTT	CASSRPQGPNTEAFF
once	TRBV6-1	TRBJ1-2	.	TGTGCCAGCAGTGAAGCTGGCAGGCCCCTGGGCGGCTACACCTTC	CASSEAGRPLGGYTF
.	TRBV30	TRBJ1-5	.	TGTGCCTGGACCCACGGAGTAAACCAGCCCCAGCATTTT	CAWTHGVNQPQHF
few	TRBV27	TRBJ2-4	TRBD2	TGTGCCAGCGGACGACTAGCGGGGGGGAACCTAGCCAAAAACAGTCAGTACTTC	CASGRLAGGNLAKNSQYF
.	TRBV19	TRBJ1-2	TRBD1	TGTGCCAGTAGTGCCCGGACAGGGGATGGCTACACCTTC	CASSARTGDGYTF
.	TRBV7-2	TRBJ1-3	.	TGTGCCAGCAGCAAGAGCTCTGGAAACACCATATATTTT	CASSKSSGNTIYF
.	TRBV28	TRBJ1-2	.	TGTGCCAGCAGTTTGGCCAGTAACTATGGCTACACCTTC	CASSLASNYGYTF
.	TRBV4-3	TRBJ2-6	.	TGCGCCAGCAGCGAGTTCTTGGAGCAGGGCGCTTCTGGGGCCAACGGCCTGACTTTC	CASSEFLEQGASGANGLTF
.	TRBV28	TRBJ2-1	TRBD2	TGTGCCAGCAGTTCACTTTTAGGGACTAGCGGTGCGACCGTGTATGAGCAGTTCTTC	CASSSLLGTSGATVYEQFF
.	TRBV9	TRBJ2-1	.	TGTGCCAGCAGCCCGCTCTCGGGACTGCTCAACAATGAGCAGTTCTTC	CASSPLSGLLNNEQFF
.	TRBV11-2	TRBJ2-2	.	TGTGCCAGCAGCTTTTGGCCCCGGCAGGACTACACCGGGGAGCTGTTTTTT	CASSFWPRQDYTGELFF
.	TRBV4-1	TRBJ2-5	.	TGCGCCAGCAGCCAAGATCAAGGAGGGGGCCAGGGAGAGACCCAGTACTTC	CASSQDQGGGQGETQYF
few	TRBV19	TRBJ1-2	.	TGTGCCAGTAGTATACCTACGGGACAAAACTATGGCTACACCTTC	CASSIPTGQNYGYTF
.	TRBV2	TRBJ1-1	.	TGTGCCAGCAGCCCCCCCGGGGACACTGAAGCTTTCTTT	CASSPPGDTEAFF
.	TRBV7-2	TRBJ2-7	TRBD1	TGTGCCAGCAGCCAGGGGGCTTACGAGCAGTACTTC	CASSQGAYEQYF